This T cell receptor beta chain came from a study of blood T cell repertoires in COVID-19. Study summary: Collection of acute and convalescent COVID-19 samples took place in the United States, Italy and Spain.

To note about this clone: One junction end does not reproduce the germline sequence, and a read error may be involved.

The assay was immunoSEQ multiplex PCR, and TCRdb's table has in-frame clones only and misses some. The profile shows 350,000 to 450,000 clones, approximately 93% of them singletons. Germline CDR1 SSHAT, CDR2 FNYEAQ (reference sequence). CDR3 length: 22 amino acids. The chain employs TRBV7-7 and TRBJ1-6, with a possible D match to TRBD1 (5 bases). What was sequenced was PBMCs or T cells enriched from blood (not recorded which). This TCR was sampled from a woman aged 40 to 50 who had been exposed to COVID-19. The CDR3 DNA is TGTGCTAGCAGCACCGCGGGGCCGGATAAAACGGAAGACTCAAACTATAATTCACCCCTCCACTTT. This gives the protein CASSTAGPDKTEDSNYNSPLHF. The variable domain in full, completed from reference TRBV7-7 and TRBJ1-6, reads GAGVSQSPRYKVTKRGQDVTLRCDPISSHATLYWYQQALGQGPEFLTYFNYEAQPDKSGLPSDRFSAERPEGSISTLTIQRTEQRDSAMYRCASSTAGPDKTEDSNYNSPLHFGNGTRLTVT.